The rows below give T cell receptor beta chains drawn from one sample of a study of T cells after yellow fever vaccination. TCRdb re-analysed the 5' RACE reads in MiXCR, keeping a single row per CDR3 protein. The sample lists some 340,000 distinct CDR3 sequences, about 10% seen once, with about 3.5% in the top ten. The source was CD4+ T cells sorted from PBMCs, collected 45 days after the yellow fever booster vaccination. The source is a man between 18 and 29 years old who received the YFV17D yellow fever vaccine. Both conserved end residues are part of each CDR3. D genes are given only for firm matches. Size is omitted from some rows. Given values are once, few, many or a class for expanded clones.

>TRBJ2-3|NA|NA|TRBV5-1
TGCGCCAGCAGCTTGGTCCGGGAGACAGATACGCAGTATTTT
CASSLVRETDTQYF
>TRBJ1-1|NA|NA|TRBV4-1
TGCGCCAGCAGCCAAATTGGGGGTAAGAACACTGAAGCTTTCTTT
CASSQIGGKNTEAFF
>TRBJ2-1|many|NA|TRBV11-3
TGTGCCAGCAGCTTAGATTTCCACAATGAGCAGTTCTTC
CASSLDFHNEQFF
>TRBJ2-7|many|TRBD1|TRBV19
TGTGCCAGTAGTCTCCCGGGACAGAGGTACGAGCAGTACTTC
CASSLPGQRYEQYF
>TRBJ2-3|few|NA|TRBV28
TGTGCCAGCAGCTTTAGAGACCGGACAGATACGCAGTATTTT
CASSFRDRTDTQYF
>TRBJ1-5|few|NA|TRBV10-3
TGTGCCATCAGTGAGACCACAGGGTTCAATCAGCCCCAGCATTTT
CAISETTGFNQPQHF
>TRBJ2-1|few|TRBD1|TRBV24-1
TGTGCCACCAGTGATGGCAGGGGGCCCCACAATGAGCAGTTCTTC
CATSDGRGPHNEQFF
>TRBJ1-1|few|NA|TRBV4-3
TGCGCCAGCAGCCAAAGGGACCGAGGGGACACTGAAGCTTTCTTT
CASSQRDRGDTEAFF
>TRBJ2-7|NA|NA|TRBV11-2
TGTGCCAGCAGCTTGGTACTTGGCGGTTACGGCTACGAGCAGTACTTC
CASSLVLGGYGYEQYF
>TRBJ1-2|few|NA|TRBV18
TGTGCCAGCTCCCCCGAGAGGGGGGCCAACTATGGCTACACCTTC
CASSPERGANYGYTF
>TRBJ2-7|few|NA|TRBV12-3/TRBV12-4
TGTGCCAGCAGTTCACCTGGTATGGGGGCCTACGAGCAGTACTTC
CASSSPGMGAYEQYF
>TRBJ2-1|few|TRBD1|TRBV5-1
TGCGCCAGCAGCTTACTCTCGGGACAGGGTTCCAATGAGCAGTTCTTC
CASSLLSGQGSNEQFF
>TRBJ1-5|NA|TRBD1|TRBV19
TGTGCCAGTAGTAACTCGGGACAGTATCAGCCCCAGCATTTT
CASSNSGQYQPQHF
>TRBJ2-7|few|NA|TRBV12-3/TRBV12-4
TGTGCCAGCAGTATGGACATCTACGAGCAGTACTTC
CASSMDIYEQYF
>TRBJ2-6|few|NA|TRBV7-2
TGTGCCAGCAGCCCGAGGGGGACAACTGGGGCCAACGTCCTGACTTTC
CASSPRGTTGANVLTF
>TRBJ2-5|many|NA|TRBV7-8
TGTGCCAGCAGCTTATCATCCTTGGCCATGTACTTC
CASSLSSLAMYF
>TRBJ2-7|few|TRBD1|TRBV9
TGTGCCAGCAGCGTAGCCATGGTAGCGGACAGGGACGACGAGCAGTACTTC
CASSVAMVADRDDEQYF
>TRBJ1-2|once|NA|TRBV30
TGTGCCTGGAGTAGGGCCCTGTATGGCTACACCTTC
CAWSRALYGYTF
>TRBJ1-5|few|TRBD1|TRBV6-2/TRBV6-3
TGTGCCAGCAGTTACTCGTCACAGGGGAAACAGCCCCAGCATTTT
CASSYSSQGKQPQHF
>TRBJ2-4|NA|TRBD1|TRBV5-1
TGCGCCAGCAGCTCTACCCTGGACAGGGGGTACATTCAGTACTTC
CASSSTLDRGYIQYF
>TRBJ1-1|many|NA|TRBV4-2
TGTGCCAGCAGCCAAGAAACAGAGGGCACTGAAGCTTTCTTT
CASSQETEGTEAFF
>TRBJ2-3|few|NA|TRBV4-1
TGCGCCAGCAGTCTCCCCCAGGGAACGCAGTATTTT
CASSLPQGTQYF
>TRBJ1-2|few|NA|TRBV6-6
TGTGCCAGCAGTTACTCAACAGGGTTCTATGGCTACACCTTC
CASSYSTGFYGYTF
>TRBJ2-1|few|NA|TRBV18
TGTGCCAGCTCACCTACTTGGGGCGGGGAATACAATGAGCAGTTCTTC
CASSPTWGGEYNEQFF
>TRBJ2-2|few|TRBD1|TRBV5-1
TGCGCCAGCAGCTTCTCGGACAGGGGGCTCGGGGAGCTGTTTTTT
CASSFSDRGLGELFF
>TRBJ2-1|many|TRBD1|TRBV7-9
TGTGCCAGCAGCGCGATCGGGACAGGGGTGACCGATAGCTCCTACAATGAGCAGTTCTTC
CASSAIGTGVTDSSYNEQFF
>TRBJ2-2|few|NA|TRBV7-2
TGTGCCAGCGGCCCCTCCACCGGGGAGCTGTTTTTT
CASGPSTGELFF
>TRBJ2-1|few|NA|TRBV7-3
TGTGCCAGCAGCTCCTCCCCTCGGACTGGGATCAATGAGCAGTTCTTC
CASSSSPRTGINEQFF
>TRBJ1-1|few|NA|TRBV4-2
TGTGCCAGCAGCCAACCCCTTTTCCGGCAGAAGGCGGCTGAAGCTTTCTTT
CASSQPLFRQKAAEAFF
>TRBJ1-1|few|NA|TRBV2
TGTGCCAGCATTAGGGGGGCCACTGAAGCTTTCTTT
CASIRGATEAFF
>TRBJ2-5|once|NA|TRBV12-3/TRBV12-4
TGTGCCAGCAGTTTATGGGGACCACGTCAAGAGACCCAGTACTTC
CASSLWGPRQETQYF
>TRBJ1-1|few|NA|TRBV5-1
TGCGCCAGCAGCTTGGGACAGGAAGCTTTCTTT
CASSLGQEAFF
>TRBJ1-4|few|TRBD1|TRBV6-1
TGTGCCAGCAGTGAGTCCCGTAGGGGGCTCGAAAAACTGTTTTTT
CASSESRRGLEKLFF
>TRBJ2-7|many|NA|TRBV13
TGTGCCAGCGGGCCCGGGGTTCAGTCTTCATCGACCTACGAGCAGTACTTC
CASGPGVQSSSTYEQYF
>TRBJ2-1|NA|NA|TRBV7-6
TGTGCCAGCAGCTCACTAGCGACAGGGGAGCAGTTCTTC
CASSSLATGEQFF
>TRBJ1-1|NA|TRBD1|TRBV25-1
TGTGCCAGCAGAAGGACAGGAGGGGGGAACACTGAAGCTTTCTTT
CASRRTGGGNTEAFF
>TRBJ1-1|NA|NA|TRBV20-1
TGCAGTGCCCGACAGGCTGAAACTGAAGCTTTCTTT
CSARQAETEAFF
>TRBJ1-5|NA|NA|TRBV5-6
TGTGCCAGCAGCACCTATGGGGGGCCCAATCAGCCCCAGCATTTT
CASSTYGGPNQPQHF
>TRBJ1-1|many|NA|TRBV7-3
TGTGCCAGCAGCGCCGACAGTGTGGGGAACACTGAAGCTTTCTTT
CASSADSVGNTEAFF
>TRBJ2-1|many|TRBD2|TRBV12-3/TRBV12-4
TGTGCCAGCAACATAGCGGGGGGGCACTACAATGAGCAGTTCTTC
CASNIAGGHYNEQFF
>TRBJ1-6|few|NA|TRBV11-1
TGTGCCAGCAGCCCTTTCGTCGGGGTAGGATCACCCCTCCACTTT
CASSPFVGVGSPLHF